Listed here are 9 T cell receptor beta chains from one sample, sequenced in a study of tumor-infiltrating lymphocytes in localized non-small cell lung cancer listed by TCRdb under 2021. The protocol used for the library was the immunoSEQ multiplex PCR assay. TCRdb mirrors the immuneACCESS table, restricted to in-frame sequences. Some clones are absent from its copies; in checked studies, under half trace to an unresolved V gene, and the reason for the others is unknown. The sample table contains about 6,900 clones; only one count was recorded for roughly 74% of them. The ten top clones hold approximately 12% of the sample. The sequenced material came from lung tumor tissue. These receptors were collected from a human donor with non-small cell lung cancer.

This clone was seen only once. The chain uses TRBV6-5 and TRBJ1-6; D gene ambiguous. The V and J ends lost 8 bases and 0 bases respectively, with 8 bases between them. The CDR3 is made up of 14 amino acids. Germline lookup yields CDR1 MNHEY and CDR2 SVGAGI. CDR3 coding DNA: TGTGCCAGCCGGAGGAGCTCCTATAATTCACCCCTCCACTTT. This sequence encodes CASRRSSYNSPLHF.

In its sample, this clone ranks as medium-sized (0.01 to 0.1%). The chain recombines TRBV15 with TRBJ2-7; no definite D call. The CDR3 length is 15 residues. Trimming removed 0 bases from V and 5 bases from J, with 14 bases in between. The germline gives CDR1 LNHNV, CDR2 YYDKDF (reference sequence). The CDR3 nucleotides read TGTGCCACCAGCAGAGATCTGGCTAGTTCCGACGAGCAGTACTTC. This translates into CATSRDLASSDEQYF.

V is TRBV19 and J is TRBJ1-5, with unresolved D. The V gene's germline CDR1 is LNHDA and CDR2 SQIVND (reference sequence). This CDR3 is built from 13 residues. The V end was cut by 6 bases, the J end by 4 bases, with 10 bases between. The CDR3, as DNA: TGTGCCAGTAGCGGGAGCCTTAATCAGCCCCAGCATTTT. The encoded protein is CASSGSLNQPQHF.

This clone was seen more than once but under ten times. The chain combines TRBV29-1 with TRBJ1-2; D remains unclear. Trimming took off 0 bases at V and 4 bases at J, with 6 bases between the two ends. The germline V gene has CDR1 SQVTM and CDR2 ANQGSEA. This CDR3 comprises 12 residues. CDR3 protein: CSVEDLFYGYTF. Here the CDR3 DNA reads TGCAGCGTTGAAGACTTGTTCTATGGCTACACCTTC.

This clone was recorded only once. DNA for the CDR3: TGTGCCAGCAGCTTAGAAGGGGGACTAGCGGGGGCAGCCTACAATGAGCAGTTCTTC. Translated, it gives CASSLEGGLAGAAYNEQFF. The chain recombines TRBV7-9 with TRBJ2-1, with TRBD2 matching over 14 bases. CDR1 is SEHNR and CDR2 is FQNEAQ in the germline V gene (reference sequence). V shed 1 base and J 2 bases; nucleotides not matched to a gene: 7. This CDR3 has 19 residues.

The CDR3 is CASSQAQGAAYEQYF. The CDR3 nucleotides are TGTGCCAGCAGCCAAGCCCAGGGGGCAGCCTACGAGCAGTACTTC. V gene TRBV4-2 combines with J gene TRBJ2-7; 8 bases line up with TRBD1. CDR3 length equals 15 residues. Trimming took 1 base from V and 2 from J; bases not matched to a gene: 4. CDR1 is LGHNA and CDR2 is YNFKEQ in the germline V gene.

By proportion, this clone is medium-sized. The chain joins TRBV6-5 to TRBJ2-7; the match to TRBD1 covers 7 bases. The CDR3 is 14 residues long. With V trimmed by 4 bases and J by 7 bases, 10 bases remained unmatched. The germline V gene has CDR1 MNHEY and CDR2 SVGAGI. The CDR3 loop is CASSSTGALGEQYF. The CDR3 DNA reads TGTGCCAGCAGTTCCACAGGGGCCCTCGGGGAGCAGTACTTC.

The chain is built from TRBV4-1 and TRBJ2-1, with TRBD1 identical over 8 bases. The CDR3 is made up of 15 amino acids. The germline CDR1 and CDR2 sequences are MGHRA and YSYEKL. V was clipped by 2 bases and J by 1 base; unmatched bases: 1. CDR3 sequence: CASSQRDRSYNEQFF. Here the CDR3 DNA reads TGCGCCAGCAGCCAAAGGGACAGGTCCTACAATGAGCAGTTCTTC.

In the case of this clone: The same CDR3 is also encoded by other DNA sequences in this sample. The DNA for the CDR3 is TGTGCCAGCAGCTTGGAAGGGGCCACAGATACGCAGTATTTT. Its protein is CASSLEGATDTQYF. The chain has TRBV5-4 and TRBJ2-3; tentatively, D is TRBD1 (5 bases). V gave up 0 bases and J gave up 2 bases, with 7 bases separating them. The V gene's germline CDR1 is SGHNT and CDR2 YYREEE (reference sequence). The CDR3 sequence is 14 residues long.